The rows below give T cell receptor beta chains drawn from one sample of a study of T cells in Graves' hyperthyroidism and ophthalmopathy. One entry per CDR3 protein results from TCRdb running MiXCR on the multiplex PCR reads. This sample has under 400,000 distinct CDR3 sequences, with about 21% found just once. Sequenced material: blood. These receptors came from a woman aged 45-59 years with Graves' hyperthyroidism. Both conserved end residues are part of each CDR3. Fields, in order: D gene, J gene, V gene, clone size, CDR3 DNA, CDR3 protein. D genes are given only for firm matches. The size field is filled for only some rows; it gives once, few, many or a size class.

d_call: .
j_call: TRBJ1-3
v_call: TRBV7-9
clone_size: few
cdr3_nt: TGTGCCAGCAGCGAACAGGTTCTCTCTGGAAACACCATATATTTT
cdr3_aa: CASSEQVLSGNTIYF

d_call: .
j_call: TRBJ1-5
v_call: TRBV6-1
clone_size: .
cdr3_nt: TGTGCCAGCAGAGAGACAGGCGTAATCGGAAATCAGCCCCAGCATTTT
cdr3_aa: CASRETGVIGNQPQHF

d_call: .
j_call: TRBJ2-7
v_call: TRBV12-3/TRBV12-4
clone_size: .
cdr3_nt: TGTGCCAGCAGTTTAAAACAGGAGTACGAGCAGTACTTC
cdr3_aa: CASSLKQEYEQYF

d_call: .
j_call: TRBJ2-1
v_call: TRBV2
clone_size: .
cdr3_nt: TGTGCCAGCAGTGTAAGTGGGAGTAGCTATGAGCAGTTCTTC
cdr3_aa: CASSVSGSSYEQFF

d_call: TRBD2
j_call: TRBJ2-3
v_call: TRBV20-1
clone_size: many
cdr3_nt: TGCAGTGCTAGAGTAGCGGGAGTTGGAACAGATACGCAGTATTTT
cdr3_aa: CSARVAGVGTDTQYF

d_call: .
j_call: TRBJ1-2
v_call: TRBV6-2/TRBV6-3
clone_size: .
cdr3_nt: TGTGCCAGCAGTGGTGGACAGCCAACTTATGGCTACACCTTC
cdr3_aa: CASSGGQPTYGYTF

d_call: TRBD2
j_call: TRBJ2-7
v_call: TRBV30
clone_size: .
cdr3_nt: TGTGCCTGGTCCCGGGGGGGGGTAAACTACGAGCAGTACTTC
cdr3_aa: CAWSRGGVNYEQYF

d_call: TRBD1
j_call: TRBJ1-5
v_call: TRBV2
clone_size: many
cdr3_nt: TGTGCCAGCAAGTTAGGCCAGGGGACAGGGAATCAGCCCCAGCATTTT
cdr3_aa: CASKLGQGTGNQPQHF

d_call: .
j_call: TRBJ2-2
v_call: TRBV7-3
clone_size: few
cdr3_nt: TGTGCCAGCAGCTTGAAAACAGGGATGCGTCCGAACACCGGGGAGCTGTTTTTT
cdr3_aa: CASSLKTGMRPNTGELFF

d_call: TRBD1
j_call: TRBJ2-7
v_call: TRBV27
clone_size: many
cdr3_nt: TGTGCCAGCAGTTTAGGGACAGGGGTTGGCTACGAGCAGTACTTC
cdr3_aa: CASSLGTGVGYEQYF

d_call: .
j_call: TRBJ1-1
v_call: TRBV7-9
clone_size: many
cdr3_nt: TGTGCCAGCAGCCCCGCCCGAGGAGTGAACACTGAAGCTTTCTTT
cdr3_aa: CASSPARGVNTEAFF

d_call: TRBD2
j_call: TRBJ2-1
v_call: TRBV30
clone_size: many
cdr3_nt: TGTGCCTGGTGTTTAGCGGGAGGGCTCTACAATGAGCAGTTCTTC
cdr3_aa: CAWCLAGGLYNEQFF

d_call: .
j_call: TRBJ1-2
v_call: TRBV28
clone_size: once
cdr3_nt: TGTGCCAGCAGTTTGGGAGGGGCCGACGGGGTCTATGGCTACACCTTC
cdr3_aa: CASSLGGADGVYGYTF

d_call: TRBD2
j_call: TRBJ2-5
v_call: TRBV28
clone_size: many
cdr3_nt: TGTGCCAGCAGTCCCCTAGCGGGAGGCTACCAAGAGACCCAGTACTTC
cdr3_aa: CASSPLAGGYQETQYF

d_call: .
j_call: TRBJ1-5
v_call: TRBV18
clone_size: many
cdr3_nt: TGTGCCAGCTCATCAGGTGGAGGGGGGCAGCCCCAGCATTTT
cdr3_aa: CASSSGGGGQPQHF

d_call: TRBD1
j_call: TRBJ1-2
v_call: TRBV6-1
clone_size: many
cdr3_nt: TGTGCCAGCAGTTCAGGGGGAAGAGGAGCTAACTATGGCTACACCTTC
cdr3_aa: CASSSGGRGANYGYTF

d_call: TRBD2
j_call: TRBJ2-5
v_call: TRBV12-3/TRBV12-4
clone_size: many
cdr3_nt: TGTGCCAGCAGTTTAGCTAGCGGGATCCAAGAGACCCAGTACTTC
cdr3_aa: CASSLASGIQETQYF